This TCR beta chain was profiled in a study of T cells in Graves' hyperthyroidism and ophthalmopathy. There are a few counts of this clonotype. Its matching antigen is unknown. Broader study findings: Separation of ophthalmopathy from stable hyperthyroidism was achieved by a 13 V-J model.

TCR beta CDR3 sequences were amplified from RNA transcripts. TCR CDR3 underwent first-round RT-PCR with the HTBI primer set. TCRdb reprocessed the multiplex PCR reads via MiXCR and lists one record per CDR3 protein. The table includes hundreds of thousands of distinct CDR3 sequences, around 15% detected once. CDR3 length: 14 residues. The germline CDR1 and CDR2 sequences are SGHAT and FQNNGV. V lost 5 bases, J lost 6 bases, and 16 bases lay in between. Sequencing input: blood. This chain links TRBV11-2 with TRBJ1-1; D is perhaps TRBD1 (5 bases). The origin of this receptor is a woman aged 30 to 39 with Graves' hyperthyroidism. CDR3 sequence (DNA): TGTGCCAGCAGCCTCCGTTCGGGGGAGCCTGAAGCTTTCTTT. Translation: CASSLRSGEPEAFF.